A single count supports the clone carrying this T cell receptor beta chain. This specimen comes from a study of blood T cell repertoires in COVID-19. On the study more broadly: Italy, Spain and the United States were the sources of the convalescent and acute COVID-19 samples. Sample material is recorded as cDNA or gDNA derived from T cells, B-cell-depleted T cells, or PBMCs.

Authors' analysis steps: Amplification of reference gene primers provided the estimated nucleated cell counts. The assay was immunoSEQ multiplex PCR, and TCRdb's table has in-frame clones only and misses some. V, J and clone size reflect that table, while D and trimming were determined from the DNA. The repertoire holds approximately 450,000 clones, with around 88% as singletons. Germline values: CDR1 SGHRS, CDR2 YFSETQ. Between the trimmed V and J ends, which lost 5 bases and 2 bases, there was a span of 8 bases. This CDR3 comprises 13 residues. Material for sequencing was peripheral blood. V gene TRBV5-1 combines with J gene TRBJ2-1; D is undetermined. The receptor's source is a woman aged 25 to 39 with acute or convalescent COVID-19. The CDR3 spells CASRTPTYNEQFF. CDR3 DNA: TGCGCCAGCAGGACTCCTACCTACAATGAGCAGTTCTTC.